One and the same sample provided the 11 T cell receptor beta chains below, sequenced in a study of blood T cell repertoires in COVID-19. Using immunoSEQ multiplex PCR, the repertoire was profiled, and TCRdb retains in-frame clones only, with some absent. The sample has roughly 190,000 clones, less than 90% seen once. Sequenced material: PBMCs or T cells enriched from blood (not recorded which). The receptor source for this set is a woman aged 25 to 45 who had been exposed to COVID-19.

This clone was counted only a few times. The chain joins TRBV6-2 or TRBV6-3 to TRBJ1-1; tentatively, D is TRBD1 (5 bases). The V gene's germline CDR1 is MNHEY and CDR2 SVGEGT. V shed 0 bases and J shed 3 bases, with 14 bases lying between them. The CDR3 sequence is 16 residues long. The CDR3 is CASSYSSSGGYTEAFF. The CDR3, as DNA: TGTGCCAGCAGTTACTCGAGTTCCGGGGGATACACTGAAGCTTTCTTT.

This clone was recorded once. The chain links TRBV5-4 to TRBJ2-1, with 10 bases fitting TRBD2. Trimming at V came to 2 bases and at J to 4 bases, leaving 3 bases not matched to a gene. The CDR3 runs to 15 residues. Germline values: CDR1 SGHNT, CDR2 YYREEE (reference sequence). CDR3 in DNA: TGTGCCAGCAGCTTTAGCGGGGGGAGGTACAATGAGCAGTTCTTC. The encoded protein is CASSFSGGRYNEQFF.

V and J are TRBV13 and TRBJ2-1; D is perhaps TRBD2 (5 bases). The germline CDR1 and CDR2 sequences are PRHDT and FYEKMQ (reference sequence). Trimming pared 11 bases from V and 6 bases from J, leaving 17 bases between. The CDR3 loop spans 13 amino acids. CDR3 amino acids: CACRRSSINEQFF. As DNA, the CDR3 is TGTGCCTGCCGTCGTTCTAGCATCAATGAGCAGTTCTTC.

The rearrangement links TRBV2 to TRBJ1-1, with a weak D call TRBD1 (5 bases). Trimming stripped 5 bases from V and 2 bases from J, with 12 bases between. The CDR3 runs to 14 residues. Germline CDR1 SNHLY, CDR2 FYNNEI. The CDR3 nucleotides are TGTGCCAGCAGTCAGTGGGGGGTTAACACTGAAGCTTTCTTT. Its translation: CASSQWGVNTEAFF.

The chain links TRBV5-8 to TRBJ1-2, with D perhaps matching TRBD1 (5 bases). The CDR3 consists of 13 residues. V was pared by 1 base and J by 5 bases, with 9 bases between. Germline lookup yields CDR1 SGHTS and CDR2 YDEGEE. This CDR3 is CASSLNRNYGYTF. CDR3 sequence (DNA): TGTGCCAGCAGCTTGAACAGGAATTATGGCTACACCTTC.

The V gene is TRBV2, the J gene TRBJ2-7; D is possibly TRBD1 (6 bases). CDR1 is SNHLY, CDR2 FYNNEI, per germline. The V end was cut by 3 bases, the J end by 0 bases, with 12 bases between. The length of the CDR3 is 15 residues. The DNA of the CDR3 is TGTGCCAGCAGTGACTTCCGGGACAACTCCTACGAGCAGTACTTC. Its translation: CASSDFRDNSYEQYF.

This clone has just one count. The gene calls are TRBV27 and TRBJ1-2; D unresolved. The CDR3 is 12 amino acids. Trimming removed 3 bases at V and 8 bases at J, with 10 bases between. Per germline, CDR1 MNHEY and CDR2 SMNVEV (reference sequence). CDR3 DNA sequence: TGTGCCAGCAGTTTGCTCGGGGAAGGCTACACCTTC. This translates into CASSLLGEGYTF.

The gene calls are TRBV5-4 and TRBJ2-1; 10 bases fit TRBD2. This CDR3 has 13 residues. Trimming at V came to 1 base and at J to 16 bases, leaving 8 bases not matched to a gene. In germline, CDR1 is SGHNT, CDR2 YYREEE (reference sequence). The CDR3 reads CASSLQGTSAIFF. The CDR3 DNA follows: TGTGCCAGCAGCTTGCAGGGGACTAGCGCTATTTTCTTC. Full variable domain (rest looked up from reference TRBV5-4 and TRBJ2-1): ETGVTQSPTHLIKTRGQQVTLRCSSQSGHNTVSWYQQALGQGPQFIFQYYREEENGRGNFPPRFSGLQFPNYSSELNVNALELDDSALYLCASSLQGTSAIFFGPGTRLTVL.

The V and J genes are TRBV21-1 and TRBJ1-4; TRBD1, the table's D call, lacks a check against the DNA. TRBV21-1 is classified as a pseudogene. This CDR3 spans 18 amino acids. CDR3 bases: TGTGCCAGCAGCAAAATTACATACCGTGGGACAGGGGGCGAAAAACTGTTTTTT. Protein sequence: CASSKITYRGTGGEKLFF.

The CDR3 DNA reads TGCGCCAGCAGTGGACAGGGGATGAACACTGAAGCTTTCTTT. Protein sequence: CASSGQGMNTEAFF. V gene TRBV5-1 combines with J gene TRBJ1-1; 9 bases align to TRBD1. The CDR3 runs to 14 residues. CDR1 is SGHRS, CDR2 YFSETQ, per germline. After removal of 5 bases from V and 0 bases from J, the junction contained 2 bases not matched to a gene.

The chain joins TRBV2 to TRBJ1-4, with no clear D. Trimming took off 10 bases at V and 0 bases at J, with 9 bases between the two ends. Germline V CDR1 and CDR2: SNHLY, FYNNEI. The CDR3 contains 13 residues. CDR3 amino acids: CATHRSTNEKLFF. CDR3 nucleotide sequence: TGTGCCACCCACAGATCAACTAATGAAAAACTGTTTTTT.